The following is a TCR beta chain sequence with its context. After removal of 6 bases from V and 5 bases from J, the junction contained 12 bases not matched to a gene. CDR1 is MNHEY, CDR2 SVGAGI, per germline. The CDR3 is 15 residues long. When replicate PCRs were run on sorted subsets, they used 150 to 250 ng DNA, 30,000 to 35,000 T cell genomes. The table came from immunoSEQ multiplex PCR; TCRdb's copy has only in-frame clones and leaves some out. The data show roughly 2,000,000 clones, roughly 95% seen once. This sample stems from a study of shared clonotypes between healthy human individuals. Terminally differentiated effector memory CD45RA+ cells were left out of the naive CD8 fraction, which was CD45RO-negative and positively selected for CCR7.

The clonotype was recovered from a man between 18 and 35 years old in good health. Some clones in this sample may be carry-over from other donors' samples. The source material was naive CD8+ T cells from PBMCs. The J gene is TRBJ2-5, the V gene TRBV6-5; 7 nucleotides agree with TRBD1. For the CDR3, the DNA is TGTGCCAGCAGACCTGGTACAGGGGTTATGGAGACCCAGTACTTC. It translates to CASRPGTGVMETQYF.